Listed below are T cell receptor beta chains from one sample, sequenced in a study of blood T cell repertoires in COVID-19. Sequencing was performed with immunoSEQ multiplex PCR; in TCRdb, only in-frame clones are kept and a portion is missing. The table lists 150,000 or so clones, about 79% of them singletons, with approximately 4.5% in the top ten. The sequenced sample was peripheral blood. These receptors were taken from a woman older than 75 with active or convalescent COVID-19. Both conserved end residues are part of each CDR3. The D gene is left open where the match is weak. Rows may omit the clone size; those that give it use once, few, many or a size class.

d_call	v_call	j_call	clone_size	cdr3_nt	cdr3_aa
.	TRBV7-2	TRBJ1-2	.	TGTGCCAGCAGCTTAGTAACAAATACCGACTATGGCTACACCTTC	CASSLVTNTDYGYTF
.	TRBV5-1	TRBJ1-1	few	TGCGCCAGCAGCCAGAACCCCTTGGCGGGGCAGAACACTGAAGCTTTCTTT	CASSQNPLAGQNTEAFF
TRBD1	TRBV11-2	TRBJ1-6	.	TGTGCCAGCAGCGTACCGGGACAGGGTAGCGCCCTCCACTTT	CASSVPGQGSALHF
.	TRBV28	TRBJ2-7	.	TGTGCCAGCAGTGGACTTACAGGGTTTCGCTACGAGCAGTACTTC	CASSGLTGFRYEQYF
.	TRBV7-9	TRBJ2-2	.	TGTGCCAGCAGCCATAGAGTTGGGCGGAACACCGGGGAGCTGTTTTTT	CASSHRVGRNTGELFF
.	TRBV9	TRBJ1-5	.	TGTGCCAGCAGCGCCGGACAGATGGGGAATCAGCCCCAGCATTTT	CASSAGQMGNQPQHF
TRBD1	TRBV5-1	TRBJ2-3	.	TGCGCCAGCAGCTACGCCGGGACAGGGGGCTCAGATACGCAGTATTTT	CASSYAGTGGSDTQYF
.	TRBV19	TRBJ1-2	few	TGTGCCAGTAGTTCGGTCAGGGATGGGGACTATGGCTACACCTTC	CASSSVRDGDYGYTF
.	TRBV9	TRBJ1-2	few	TGTGCCAGCAGCGTTTCCCTGAGACAGTTGGATGGCTACACCTTC	CASSVSLRQLDGYTF
.	TRBV2	TRBJ1-2	.	TGTGCCAGCAGACCGCGGGGGAGATCTGGCTACACCTTC	CASRPRGRSGYTF
TRBD1	TRBV7-8	TRBJ1-2	.	TGTGCCAGCAGCATGGGACAGGGATTGGGCGGCTACACCTTC	CASSMGQGLGGYTF
TRBD2	TRBV28	TRBJ2-3	.	TGTGCCAGCAGTACACTAGCGGGGAGCAGCACAGATACGCAGTATTTT	CASSTLAGSSTDTQYF
TRBD1	TRBV7-2	TRBJ2-4	.	TGTGCCAGCAGCTTATCAGGGGGCGAAAACATTCAGTACTTC	CASSLSGGENIQYF
.	TRBV5-6	TRBJ1-3	few	TGTGCCAGCAGTCCGACAGTCACGAGTGTTGGAAACACCATATATTTT	CASSPTVTSVGNTIYF
.	TRBV15	TRBJ1-2	.	TGTGCCACCAGCAGAGAAGGGGGTGGCTATGGCTACACCTTC	CATSREGGGYGYTF
TRBD1	TRBV6-4	TRBJ1-5	.	TGTGCCAGCAGTAGACAGGGCAATAACAATCAGCCCCAGCATTTT	CASSRQGNNNQPQHF
TRBD1	TRBV19	TRBJ1-6	.	TGTGCCAGTACTGGACAGGAGGCGAATTCACCCCTCCACTTT	CASTGQEANSPLHF
TRBD2	TRBV5-4	TRBJ2-3	.	TGTGCCAGCAGCAAGGCGGGGGGAGTGGCAGATACGCAGTATTTT	CASSKAGGVADTQYF
TRBD1	TRBV15	TRBJ2-7	few	TGTGCCACCAGCAGAGGCGGACAGGGGGCGTACGAGCAGTACTTC	CATSRGGQGAYEQYF
TRBD1	TRBV7-2	TRBJ1-2	.	TGTGCCAGCAGCGACAGACAGGGGAACTATGGCTACACCTTC	CASSDRQGNYGYTF
.	TRBV28	TRBJ1-5	once	TGTGCCAGCTCAGGAGGGTTTCTAAGCAATCAGCCCCAGCATTTT	CASSGGFLSNQPQHF
TRBD1	TRBV7-9	TRBJ1-2	.	TGTGCCAGCAGCTTAAACGGACAGGCTAACTATGGCTACACCTTC	CASSLNGQANYGYTF
.	TRBV19	TRBJ1-1	.	TGTGCCAGTAGTATTACAGGGCCCATGAACACTGAAGCTTTCTTT	CASSITGPMNTEAFF
TRBD1	TRBV6-1	TRBJ1-1	.	TGTGCCAGCAGTGAAAAGTCCGGGACAGGGACCACTGAAGCTTTCTTT	CASSEKSGTGTTEAFF
.	TRBV5-1	TRBJ2-2	many	TGCGCCAGCAGCTTGGTCCGTAGCGCGAACACCGGGGAGCTGTTTTTT	CASSLVRSANTGELFF
.	TRBV5-4	TRBJ1-2	.	TGTGCCAGCAGCCCGACAGGCGTTAGCTATGGCTACACCTTC	CASSPTGVSYGYTF
.	TRBV9	TRBJ2-1	.	TGTGCCAGCAGCTCGTCCGGCGGGGGCATCGACAATGAGCAGTTCTTC	CASSSSGGGIDNEQFF
.	TRBV12-3/TRBV12-4	TRBJ1-1	.	TGTGCCAGCAGTTATGACAGGAACACTGAAGCTTTCTTT	CASSYDRNTEAFF
.	TRBV19	TRBJ2-7	.	TGTGCCAGTAGTGTGGTTGGGGGGAGCGACGAGCAGTACTTC	CASSVVGGSDEQYF
TRBD2	TRBV11-2	TRBJ2-5	.	TGTGCCAGCAGCTTCCAACTAGCGGGGGGAGATCAAGAGACCCAGTACTTC	CASSFQLAGGDQETQYF